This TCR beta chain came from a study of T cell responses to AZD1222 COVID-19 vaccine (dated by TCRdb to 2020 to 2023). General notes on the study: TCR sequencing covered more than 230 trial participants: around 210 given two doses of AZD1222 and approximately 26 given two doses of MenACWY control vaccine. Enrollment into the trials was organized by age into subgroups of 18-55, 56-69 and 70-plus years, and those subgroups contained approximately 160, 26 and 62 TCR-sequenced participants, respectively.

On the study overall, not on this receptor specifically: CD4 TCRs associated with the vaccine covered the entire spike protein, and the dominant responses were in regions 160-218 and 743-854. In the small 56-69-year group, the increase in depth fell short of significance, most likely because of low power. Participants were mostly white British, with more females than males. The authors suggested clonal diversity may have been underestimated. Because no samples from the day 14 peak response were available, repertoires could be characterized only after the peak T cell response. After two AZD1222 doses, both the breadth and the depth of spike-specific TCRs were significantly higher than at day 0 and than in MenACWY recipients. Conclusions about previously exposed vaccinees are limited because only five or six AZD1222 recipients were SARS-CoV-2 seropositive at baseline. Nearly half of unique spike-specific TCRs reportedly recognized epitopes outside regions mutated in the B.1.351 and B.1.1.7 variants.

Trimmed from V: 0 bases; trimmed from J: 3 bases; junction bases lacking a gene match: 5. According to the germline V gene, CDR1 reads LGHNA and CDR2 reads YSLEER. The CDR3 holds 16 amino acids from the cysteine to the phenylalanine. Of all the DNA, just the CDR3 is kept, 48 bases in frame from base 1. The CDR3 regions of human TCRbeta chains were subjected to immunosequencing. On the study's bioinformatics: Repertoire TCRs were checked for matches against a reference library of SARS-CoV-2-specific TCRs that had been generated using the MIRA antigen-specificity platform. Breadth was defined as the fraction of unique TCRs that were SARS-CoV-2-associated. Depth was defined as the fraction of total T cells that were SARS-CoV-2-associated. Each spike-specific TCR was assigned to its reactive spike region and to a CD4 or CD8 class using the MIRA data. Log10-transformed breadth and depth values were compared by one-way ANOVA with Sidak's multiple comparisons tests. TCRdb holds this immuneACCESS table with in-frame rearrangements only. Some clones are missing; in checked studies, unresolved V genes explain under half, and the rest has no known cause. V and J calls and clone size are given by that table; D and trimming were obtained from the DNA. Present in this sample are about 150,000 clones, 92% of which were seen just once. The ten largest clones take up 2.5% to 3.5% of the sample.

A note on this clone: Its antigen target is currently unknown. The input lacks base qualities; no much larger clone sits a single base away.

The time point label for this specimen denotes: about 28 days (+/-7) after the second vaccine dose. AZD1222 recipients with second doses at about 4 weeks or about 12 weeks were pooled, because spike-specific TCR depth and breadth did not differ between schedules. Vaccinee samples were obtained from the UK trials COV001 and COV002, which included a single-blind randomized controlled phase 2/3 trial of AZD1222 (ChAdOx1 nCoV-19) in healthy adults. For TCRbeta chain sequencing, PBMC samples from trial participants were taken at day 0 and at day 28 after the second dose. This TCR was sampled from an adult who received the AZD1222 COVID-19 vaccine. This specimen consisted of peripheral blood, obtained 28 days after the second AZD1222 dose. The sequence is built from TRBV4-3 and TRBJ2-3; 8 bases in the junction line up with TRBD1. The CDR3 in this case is CASSQDRQGLTDTQYF. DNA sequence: TGCGCCAGCAGCCAAGACCGACAGGGGCTTACAGATACGCAGTATTTT.